This is a list of T cell receptor beta chains from one sample in a study. TCRdb used MiXCR to reprocess the RT-PCR reads, holding one entry per CDR3 protein. The data contain 650,000 to 800,000 distinct CDR3 sequences, 14% of them singletons. Sequencing input: memory CD4+ T cells from blood. These receptors all come from a female donor in good health, serving as a healthy control. The conserved cysteine and the conserved F or W are not part of the CDR3 here.

TRBJ2-5 | TRBV15 | ATRIRLASTETQY
TRBJ2-2 | TRBV27 | ASSFDAAGNTGELF
TRBJ2-5 | TRBV18 | ASSPTGSQETQY
TRBJ2-2 | TRBV30 | AWNRQANTGELF
TRBJ2-3 | TRBV4-3 | ASSQLLAGGSDTQY
TRBJ1-1 | TRBV5-1 | ASSLVSGRGAGTEAF
TRBJ2-7 | TRBV9 | ASSAGVWQEDEQY
TRBJ1-1 | TRBV4-3 | ASSRDSGAEAF
TRBJ2-6 | TRBV10-3 | AIRDSSGANVLT
TRBJ2-7 | TRBV24-1 | ATSDTYEQY
TRBJ2-5 | TRBV6-6 | ASSSTGSGVKETQY
TRBJ2-3 | TRBV4-1 | ASSQQFFNSFSTDTQY
TRBJ1-6 | TRBV7-3 | ASSPGTANSPLH
TRBJ2-2 | TRBV12-3/TRBV12-4 | ASSFFSGGNTGELF
TRBJ2-7 | TRBV4-3 | ASSQGPQLAATYEQY
TRBJ1-2 | TRBV20-1 | SARARGQEHRGYT
TRBJ2-1 | TRBV10-2 | ASSESGLAGERREQF
TRBJ1-4 | TRBV7-2 | ASSYNIAGTGEKLF
TRBJ1-2 | TRBV7-9 | ASSLGQGIYGHT
TRBJ1-2 | TRBV5-6 | ASSWDVGAEGYT
TRBJ2-3 | TRBV6-5 | ASSYDGSSTDTQY
TRBJ1-2 | TRBV11-2 | ASSPSRDSSYGYT
TRBJ1-3 | TRBV7-3 | ASSSSPGDTDGNTIY
TRBJ2-2 | TRBV24-1 | ATSGLVLAGELF
TRBJ1-1 | TRBV27 | ASSPHPGRSILGITEAF
TRBJ1-2 | TRBV20-1 | SAEHLGGPLAGYT
TRBJ2-3 | TRBV4-3 | ASSLGTVADTQY
TRBJ2-1 | TRBV20-1 | SARDPGYSYNEQF
TRBJ1-2 | TRBV10-3 | AISEEQGANYGYT
TRBJ1-4 | TRBV5-1 | ASSLIPGNEKLF
TRBJ2-1 | TRBV4-3 | ASSQVGARGARNEQF
TRBJ2-1 | TRBV20-1 | SLSKGTGFHEQF
TRBJ1-6 | TRBV20-1 | SATGFHNSPLH
TRBJ2-7 | TRBV18 | ASSTPPGQGLGEQY
TRBJ2-5 | TRBV20-1 | SAPPLGETQY
TRBJ2-2 | TRBV4-3 | ASSTGFLDTGGLF
TRBJ1-1 | TRBV7-9 | ASSFGTYPKNTEAF
TRBJ1-2 | TRBV20-1 | SARDDRSYGYT
TRBJ2-1 | TRBV5-1 | ASSLGGVEENEQF
TRBJ1-2 | TRBV30 | AWSDTGTVDGYT
TRBJ2-1 | TRBV24-1 | ATSDTVSSYNEQF
TRBJ1-5 | TRBV6-5 | ASRSFYHSNQPQH